What follows is one T cell receptor beta chain and its context. Its specificity is unknown. Produced via immunoSEQ multiplex PCR; TCRdb's table is partial and in-frame only. Of 150,000 to 200,000 clones in the sample, 86% were seen once. This record comes from a study of cytomegalovirus exposure and HLA in healthy donors. Turning to the study itself: A later analysis reported the same platform for the roughly 120 validation repertoires and the 666 first-cohort repertoires. The study, taken as a whole, reports: Many donors carried some public TCRs, although rarity characterized most TCR sequences. According to the study, roughly 160 TCR beta chains were cytomegalovirus-associated.

The validation cohort, a group of 100 to 150 subjects, included the donors and was separate from the roughly 720-subject first cohort. The V and J ends lost 6 bases and 0 bases respectively, with 15 bases between them. CDR3 length: 16 amino acids. Germline V gives CDR1 MNHNY, CDR2 SVGAGI (reference sequence). The rearrangement links TRBV6-6 to TRBJ1-5; D unresolved. The receptor's source is a man younger than 35 in good health and CMV-seropositive. Sequencing was done on a sample of PBMCs. CDR3 nucleotides: TGTGCCAGCAGCCAGTATCAGGTTTATAGCAATCAGCCCCAGCATTTT. This encodes CASSQYQVYSNQPQHF.